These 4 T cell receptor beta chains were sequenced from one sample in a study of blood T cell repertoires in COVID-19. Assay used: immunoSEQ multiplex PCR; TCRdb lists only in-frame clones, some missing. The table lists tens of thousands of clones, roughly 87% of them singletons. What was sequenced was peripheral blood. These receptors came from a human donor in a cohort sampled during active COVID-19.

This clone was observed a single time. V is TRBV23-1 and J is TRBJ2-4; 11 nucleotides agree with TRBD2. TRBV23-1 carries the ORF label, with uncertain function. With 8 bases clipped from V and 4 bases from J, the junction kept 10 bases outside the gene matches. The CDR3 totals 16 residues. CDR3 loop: CASPLKGLAVKNIQYF. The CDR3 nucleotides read TGCGCCAGCCCCCTGAAGGGACTAGCGGTAAAAAACATTCAGTACTTC.

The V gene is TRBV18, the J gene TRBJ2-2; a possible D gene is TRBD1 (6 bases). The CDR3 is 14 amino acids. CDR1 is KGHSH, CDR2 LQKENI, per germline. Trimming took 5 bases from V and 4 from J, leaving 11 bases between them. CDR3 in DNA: TGTGCCAGCTCATTCACAGGGACCACCGGGGAGCTGTTTTTT. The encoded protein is CASSFTGTTGELFF. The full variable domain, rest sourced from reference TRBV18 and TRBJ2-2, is NAGVMQNPRHLVRRRGQEARLRCSPMKGHSHVYWYRQLPEEGLKFMVYLQKENIIDESGMPKERFSAEFPKEGPSILRIQQVVRGDSAAYFCASSFTGTTGELFFGEGSRLTVL.

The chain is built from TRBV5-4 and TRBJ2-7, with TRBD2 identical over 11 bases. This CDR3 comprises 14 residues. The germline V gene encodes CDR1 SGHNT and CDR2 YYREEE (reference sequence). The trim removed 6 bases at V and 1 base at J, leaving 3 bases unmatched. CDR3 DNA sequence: TGTGCCAGCAAATTAGCGGGAGGGTCCTACGAGCAGTACTTC. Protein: CASKLAGGSYEQYF.

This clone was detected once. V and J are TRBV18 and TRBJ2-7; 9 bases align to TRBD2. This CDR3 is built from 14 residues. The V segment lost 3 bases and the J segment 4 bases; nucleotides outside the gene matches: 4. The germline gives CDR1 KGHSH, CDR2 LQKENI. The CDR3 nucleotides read TGTGCCAGCTCACCCGGGACTAGCCGGTACGAGCAGTACTTC. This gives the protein CASSPGTSRYEQYF.